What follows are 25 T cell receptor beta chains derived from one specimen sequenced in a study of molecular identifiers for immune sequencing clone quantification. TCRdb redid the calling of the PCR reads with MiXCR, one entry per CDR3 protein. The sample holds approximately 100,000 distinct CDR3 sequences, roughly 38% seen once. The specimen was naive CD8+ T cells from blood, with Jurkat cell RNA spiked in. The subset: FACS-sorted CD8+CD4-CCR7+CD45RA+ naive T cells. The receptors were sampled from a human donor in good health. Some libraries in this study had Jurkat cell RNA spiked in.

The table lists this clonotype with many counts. CDR3 DNA sequence: TGTGCCAGCAACTCAGGGTCGAGGACCCAGTACTTC. Translated, it gives CASNSGSRTQYF. The chain joins TRBV9 to TRBJ2-5; TRBD1 is a possible D gene (5 bases). Germline CDR1 SGDLS, CDR2 YYNGEE. V lost 6 bases to trimming and J lost 7 bases, with 13 bases between them. The CDR3 extends over 12 amino acids.

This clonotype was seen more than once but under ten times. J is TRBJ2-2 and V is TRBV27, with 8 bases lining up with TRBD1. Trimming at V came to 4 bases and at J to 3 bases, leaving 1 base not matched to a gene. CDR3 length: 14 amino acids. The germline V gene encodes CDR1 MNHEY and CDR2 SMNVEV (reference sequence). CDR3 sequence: CASSWGQDTGELFF. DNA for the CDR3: TGTGCCAGCAGTTGGGGACAGGACACCGGGGAGCTGTTTTTT.

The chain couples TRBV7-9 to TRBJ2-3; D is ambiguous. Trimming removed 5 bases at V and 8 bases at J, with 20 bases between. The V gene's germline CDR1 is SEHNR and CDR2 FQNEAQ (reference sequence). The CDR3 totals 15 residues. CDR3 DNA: TGTGCCAGCAGCCCCAATGATGATGGACCCGGTACGCAGTATTTT. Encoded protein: CASSPNDDGPGTQYF.

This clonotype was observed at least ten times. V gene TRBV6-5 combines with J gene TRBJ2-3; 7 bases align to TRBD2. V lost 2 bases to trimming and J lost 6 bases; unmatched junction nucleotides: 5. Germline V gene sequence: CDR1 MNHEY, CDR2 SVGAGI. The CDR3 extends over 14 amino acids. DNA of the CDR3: TGTGCCAGCAGTTACGCGGGAGCGGGGGATACGCAGTATTTT. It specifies CASSYAGAGDTQYF.

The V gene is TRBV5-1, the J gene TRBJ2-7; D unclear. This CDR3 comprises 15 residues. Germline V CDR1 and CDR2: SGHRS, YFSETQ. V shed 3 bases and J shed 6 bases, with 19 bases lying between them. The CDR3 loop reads CASSSSDEVYFEQYF. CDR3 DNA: TGCGCCAGCAGCTCGTCTGACGAGGTTTACTTCGAGCAGTACTTC.

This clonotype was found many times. This chain's CDR3 is CASTQGLGANVLTF. In DNA form, the CDR3 reads TGTGCCAGCACCCAGGGGCTCGGGGCCAACGTCCTGACTTTC. The chain joins TRBV5-6 to TRBJ2-6; maybe TRBD1 (6 bases). The germline V gene encodes CDR1 SGHDT and CDR2 YYEEEE. With 6 bases removed from V and 4 bases from J, the gap between germline ends came to 11 bases. The CDR3 contains 14 residues.

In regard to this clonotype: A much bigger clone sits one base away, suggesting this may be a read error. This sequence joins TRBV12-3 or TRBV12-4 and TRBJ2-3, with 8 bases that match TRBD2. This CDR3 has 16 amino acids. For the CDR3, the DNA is TGTGCCAGCTGTTTTGAGGCTAGCGGGAGCACAGATACGCAGTATTTT. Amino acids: CASCFEASGSTDTQYF.

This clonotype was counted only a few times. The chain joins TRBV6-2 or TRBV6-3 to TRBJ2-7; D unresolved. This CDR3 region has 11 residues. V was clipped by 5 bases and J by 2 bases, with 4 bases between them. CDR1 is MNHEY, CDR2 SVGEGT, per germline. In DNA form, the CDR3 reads TGTGCCAGCAGTCTGCCCTACGAGCAGTACTTC. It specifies CASSLPYEQYF.

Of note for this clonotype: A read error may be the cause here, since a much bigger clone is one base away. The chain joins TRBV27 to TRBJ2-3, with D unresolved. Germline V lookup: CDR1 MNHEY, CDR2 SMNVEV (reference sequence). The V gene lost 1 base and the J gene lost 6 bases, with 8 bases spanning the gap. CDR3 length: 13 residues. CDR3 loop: CASSLFQDDTQYF. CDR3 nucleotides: TGTGCCAGCAGTTTATTTCAGGACGATACGCAGTATTTT.

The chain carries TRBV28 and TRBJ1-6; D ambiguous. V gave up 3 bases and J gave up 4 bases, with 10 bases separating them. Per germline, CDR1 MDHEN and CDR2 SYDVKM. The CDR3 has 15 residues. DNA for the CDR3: TGTGCCAGCAGTTTTGAGACATTTTATAATTCACCCCTCCACTTT. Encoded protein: CASSFETFYNSPLHF.

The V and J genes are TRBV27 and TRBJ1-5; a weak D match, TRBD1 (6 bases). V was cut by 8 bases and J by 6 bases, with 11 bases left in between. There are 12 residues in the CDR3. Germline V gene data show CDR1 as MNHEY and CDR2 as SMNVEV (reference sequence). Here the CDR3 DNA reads TGTGCCAGCCGGGGGGCTGGTCAGCCCCAGCATTTT. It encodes CASRGAGQPQHF.

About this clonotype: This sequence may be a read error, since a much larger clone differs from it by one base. CDR3 sequence: CASNPTSKETQYF. CDR3 in DNA: TGTGCCAGCAATCCGACTAGCAAAGAGACCCAGTACTTC. This sequence joins TRBV28 and TRBJ2-5, with 7 bases lining up with TRBD2. This CDR3 region has 13 residues. CDR1 and CDR2 from the germline V gene are MDHEN and SYDVKM. The junction had 5 bases not matched to a gene; V was cut back by 7 bases and J by 3 bases.

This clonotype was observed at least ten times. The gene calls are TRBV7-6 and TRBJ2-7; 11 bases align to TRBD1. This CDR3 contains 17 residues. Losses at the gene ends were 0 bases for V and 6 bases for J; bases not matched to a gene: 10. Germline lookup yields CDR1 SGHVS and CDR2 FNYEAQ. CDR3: CASSLAPDRGPLGEQYF. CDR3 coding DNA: TGTGCCAGCAGCTTAGCTCCGGACAGGGGGCCACTTGGCGAGCAGTACTTC.

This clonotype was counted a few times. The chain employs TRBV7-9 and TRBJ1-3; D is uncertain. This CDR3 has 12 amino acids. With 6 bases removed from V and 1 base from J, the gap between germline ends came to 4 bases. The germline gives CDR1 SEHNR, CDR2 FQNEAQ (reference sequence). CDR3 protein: CASRPSGNTIYF. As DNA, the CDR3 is TGTGCCAGCAGACCATCTGGAAACACCATATATTTT.

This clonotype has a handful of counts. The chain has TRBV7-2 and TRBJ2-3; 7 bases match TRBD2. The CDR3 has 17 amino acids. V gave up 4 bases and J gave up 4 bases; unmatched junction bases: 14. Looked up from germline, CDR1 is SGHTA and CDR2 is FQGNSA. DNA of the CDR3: TGTGCCAGCAGCTCCGATGAAGGGGCGGGAGTATCAGATACGCAGTATTTT. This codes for CASSSDEGAGVSDTQYF.

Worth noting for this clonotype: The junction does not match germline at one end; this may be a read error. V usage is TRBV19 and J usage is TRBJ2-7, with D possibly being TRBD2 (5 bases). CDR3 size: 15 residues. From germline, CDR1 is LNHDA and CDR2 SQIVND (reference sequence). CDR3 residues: CASSIGPGLSYEQCF. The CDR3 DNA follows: TGTGCCAGTAGTATCGGGCCGGGGTTGTCCTACGAGCAGTGCTTC.

CDR3 residues: CATLEPSGANVLTF. CDR3 sequence (DNA): TGTGCCACTTTGGAGCCCTCTGGGGCCAACGTCCTGACTTTC. The chain links TRBV28 to TRBJ2-6, with D unclear. Trimming removed 10 bases at V and 0 bases at J, with 10 bases between. The germline V gene encodes CDR1 MDHEN and CDR2 SYDVKM. The length of the CDR3 is 14 residues.

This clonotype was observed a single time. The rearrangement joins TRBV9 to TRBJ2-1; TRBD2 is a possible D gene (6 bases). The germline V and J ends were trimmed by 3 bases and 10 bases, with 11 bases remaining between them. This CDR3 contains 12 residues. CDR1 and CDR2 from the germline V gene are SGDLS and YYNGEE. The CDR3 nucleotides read TGTGCCAGCAGCGGGGGGAGCGGGGAGCAGTTCTTC. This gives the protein CASSGGSGEQFF.

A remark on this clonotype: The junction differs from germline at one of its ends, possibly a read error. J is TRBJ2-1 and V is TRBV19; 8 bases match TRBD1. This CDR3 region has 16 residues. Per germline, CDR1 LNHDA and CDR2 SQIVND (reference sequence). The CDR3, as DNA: TGTGCCAGTAGCCAACCGGGACGGACAGGGTACAGTGAGCAGTTCTTC. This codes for CASSQPGRTGYSEQFF.

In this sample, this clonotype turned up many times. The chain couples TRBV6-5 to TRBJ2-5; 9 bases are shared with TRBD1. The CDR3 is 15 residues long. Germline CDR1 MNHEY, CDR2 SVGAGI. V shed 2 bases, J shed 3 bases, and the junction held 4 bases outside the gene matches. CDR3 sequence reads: CASSYLDRGEETQYF. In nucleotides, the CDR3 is TGTGCCAGCAGTTACCTGGACAGGGGAGAAGAGACCCAGTACTTC.

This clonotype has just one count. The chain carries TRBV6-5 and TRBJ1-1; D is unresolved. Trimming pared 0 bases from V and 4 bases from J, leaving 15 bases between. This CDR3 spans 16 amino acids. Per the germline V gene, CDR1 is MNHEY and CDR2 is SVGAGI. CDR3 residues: CASSYSRGNLATEAFF. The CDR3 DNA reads TGTGCCAGCAGTTACTCTCGAGGGAACTTGGCCACTGAAGCTTTCTTT.

CDR3 coding DNA: TGTGCCAGCAGTTACCGGACAGGGGTCGCTTTCTTT. As protein: CASSYRTGVAFF. The chain couples TRBV28 to TRBJ1-1, with 9 bases matching TRBD1. Germline CDR1 MDHEN, CDR2 SYDVKM. J was trimmed by 11 bases and V by 4 bases; bases with no gene match: 5. The CDR3 is made up of 12 amino acids. The variable domain in full, with the rest retrieved from reference TRBV28 and TRBJ1-1, is DVKVTQSSRYLVKRTGEKVFLECVQDMDHENMFWYRQDPGLGLRLIYFSYDVKMKEKGDIPEGYSVSREKKERFSLILESASTNQTSMYLCASSYRTGVAFFGQGTRLTVV.

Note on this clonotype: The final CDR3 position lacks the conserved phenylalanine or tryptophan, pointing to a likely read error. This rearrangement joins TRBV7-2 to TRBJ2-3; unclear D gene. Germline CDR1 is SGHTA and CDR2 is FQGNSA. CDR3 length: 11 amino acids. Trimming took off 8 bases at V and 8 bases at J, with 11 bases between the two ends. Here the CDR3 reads CASRGVGTQYL. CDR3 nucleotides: TGTGCCAGCCGAGGAGTGGGTACGCAGTATCTT.

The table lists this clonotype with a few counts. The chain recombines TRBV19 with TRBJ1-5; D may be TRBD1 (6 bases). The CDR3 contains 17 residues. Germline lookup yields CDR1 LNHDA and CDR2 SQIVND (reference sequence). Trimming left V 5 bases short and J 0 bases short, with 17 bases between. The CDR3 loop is CASSRIQGPYSNQPQHF. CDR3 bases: TGTGCCAGTAGTCGCATACAGGGTCCTTATAGCAATCAGCCCCAGCATTTT.

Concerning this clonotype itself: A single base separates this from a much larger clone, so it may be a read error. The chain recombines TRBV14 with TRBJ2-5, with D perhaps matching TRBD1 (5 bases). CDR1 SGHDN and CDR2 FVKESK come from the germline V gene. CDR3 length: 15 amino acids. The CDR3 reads CASSQDPGPTEPQYF. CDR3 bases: TGTGCCAGCAGCCAAGATCCCGGACCGACAGAGCCCCAGTACTTC.